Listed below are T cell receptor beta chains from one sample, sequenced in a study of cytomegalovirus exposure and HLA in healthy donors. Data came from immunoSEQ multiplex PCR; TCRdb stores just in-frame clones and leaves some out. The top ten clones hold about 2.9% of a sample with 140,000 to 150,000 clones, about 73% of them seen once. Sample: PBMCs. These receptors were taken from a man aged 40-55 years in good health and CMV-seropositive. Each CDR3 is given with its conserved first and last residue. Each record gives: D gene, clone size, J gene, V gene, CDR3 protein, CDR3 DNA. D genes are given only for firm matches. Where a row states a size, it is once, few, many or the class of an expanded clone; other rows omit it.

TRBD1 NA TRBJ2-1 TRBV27 CASSLSGYGQGENEQFF TGTGCCAGCAGTTTATCGGGTTACGGCCAGGGGGAGAATGAGCAGTTCTTC
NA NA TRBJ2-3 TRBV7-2 CASSLVGGDTQYF TGTGCCAGCAGCTTAGTGGGAGGAGATACGCAGTATTTT
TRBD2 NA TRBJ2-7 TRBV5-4 CASSSTASGFYEQYF TGTGCCAGCAGCTCGACGGCTAGCGGGTTCTACGAGCAGTACTTC
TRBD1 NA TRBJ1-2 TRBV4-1 CASSPGQGANYGYTF TGCGCCAGCAGCCCTGGACAGGGAGCTAACTATGGCTACACCTTC
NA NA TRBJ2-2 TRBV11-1 CASSPLYQQRANTGELFF TGTGCCAGCAGCCCACTCTATCAACAGCGGGCGAACACCGGGGAGCTGTTTTTT
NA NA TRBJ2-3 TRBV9 CASSVAFSTDTQYF TGTGCCAGCAGCGTAGCGTTTAGCACAGATACGCAGTATTTT
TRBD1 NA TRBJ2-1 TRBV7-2 CASSQGQGGYNEQFF TGTGCCAGCAGCCAGGGACAGGGTGGGTACAATGAGCAGTTCTTC
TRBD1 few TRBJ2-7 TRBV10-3 CAISRDRGVREQYF TGTGCCATCAGCCGGGACAGGGGAGTTAGAGAGCAGTACTTC
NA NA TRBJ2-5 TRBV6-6 CASSYSSGLVRETQYF TGTGCCAGCAGTTACAGTAGCGGATTGGTTAGAGAGACCCAGTACTTC
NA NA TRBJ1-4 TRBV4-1 CASSQDRGRGGEKLFF TGCGCCAGCAGCCAAGATCGTGGGAGGGGGGGTGAAAAACTGTTTTTT
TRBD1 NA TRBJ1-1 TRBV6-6 CASSARTGWGTEAFF TGTGCCAGCAGTGCCCGGACAGGGTGGGGCACTGAAGCTTTCTTT
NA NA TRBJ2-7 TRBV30 CAWEGVNSYEQYF TGTGCCTGGGAGGGGGTAAACTCCTACGAGCAGTACTTC
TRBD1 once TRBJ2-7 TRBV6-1 CASSEDGRGTYEQYF TGTGCCAGCAGTGAAGACGGCAGGGGGACCTACGAGCAGTACTTC